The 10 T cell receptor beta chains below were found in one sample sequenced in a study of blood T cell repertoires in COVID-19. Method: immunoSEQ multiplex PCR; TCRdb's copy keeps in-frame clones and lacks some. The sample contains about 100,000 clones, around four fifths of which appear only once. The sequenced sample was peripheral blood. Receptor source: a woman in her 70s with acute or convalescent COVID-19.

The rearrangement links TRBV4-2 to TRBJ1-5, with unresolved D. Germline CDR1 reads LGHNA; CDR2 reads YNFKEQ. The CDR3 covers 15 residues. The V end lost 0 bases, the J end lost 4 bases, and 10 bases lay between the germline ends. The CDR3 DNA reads TGTGCCAGCAGCCAAGAATCACTCTCTAATCAGCCCCAGCATTTT. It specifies CASSQESLSNQPQHF.

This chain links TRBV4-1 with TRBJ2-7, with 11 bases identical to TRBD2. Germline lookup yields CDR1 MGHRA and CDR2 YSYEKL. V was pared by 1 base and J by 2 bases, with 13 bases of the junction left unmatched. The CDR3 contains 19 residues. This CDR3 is CASSQAGLAGGLLPYEQYF. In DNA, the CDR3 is TGCGCCAGCAGCCAAGCGGGGCTAGCGGGGGGCTTACTCCCCTACGAGCAGTACTTC.

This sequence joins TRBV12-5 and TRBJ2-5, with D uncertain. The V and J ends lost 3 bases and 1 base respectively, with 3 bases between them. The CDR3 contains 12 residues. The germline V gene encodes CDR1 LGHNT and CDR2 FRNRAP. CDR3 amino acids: CASGFVQETQYF. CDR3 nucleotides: TGTGCTAGTGGTTTCGTCCAAGAGACCCAGTACTTC.

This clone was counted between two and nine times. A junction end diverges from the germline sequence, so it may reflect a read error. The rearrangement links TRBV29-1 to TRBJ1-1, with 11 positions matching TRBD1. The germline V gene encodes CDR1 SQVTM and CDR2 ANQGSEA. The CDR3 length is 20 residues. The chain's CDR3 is CSVGRTGGYSSSTVKTEAFF. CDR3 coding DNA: TGCAGCGTTGGAAGGACAGGGGGCTATTCCAGCTCGACGGTGAAGACTGAAGCTTTCTTT. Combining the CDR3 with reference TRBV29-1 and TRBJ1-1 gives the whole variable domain SAVISQKPSRDICQRGTSLTIQCQVDSQVTMMFWYRQQPGQSLTLIATANQGSEATYESGFVIDKFPISRPNLTFSTLTVSNMSPEDSSIYLCSVGRTGGYSSSTVKTEAFFGQGTRLTVV.

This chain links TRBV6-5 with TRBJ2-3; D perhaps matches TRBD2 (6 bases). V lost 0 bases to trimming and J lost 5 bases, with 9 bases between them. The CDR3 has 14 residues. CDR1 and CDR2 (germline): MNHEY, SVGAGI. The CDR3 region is CASSYSQGGDTQYF. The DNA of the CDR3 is TGTGCCAGCAGTTACTCTCAGGGAGGAGATACGCAGTATTTT.

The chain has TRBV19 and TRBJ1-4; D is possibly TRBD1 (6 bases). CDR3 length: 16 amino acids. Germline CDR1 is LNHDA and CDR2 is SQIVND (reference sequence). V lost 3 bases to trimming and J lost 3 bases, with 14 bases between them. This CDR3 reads CASSIMPQGSNEKLFF. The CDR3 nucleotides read TGTGCCAGTAGTATCATGCCACAGGGTTCTAATGAAAAACTGTTTTTT.

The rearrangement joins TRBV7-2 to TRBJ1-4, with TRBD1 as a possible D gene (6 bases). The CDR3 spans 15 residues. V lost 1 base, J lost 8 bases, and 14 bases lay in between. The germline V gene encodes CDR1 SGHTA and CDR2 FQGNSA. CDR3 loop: CASSLGGRGREKLFF. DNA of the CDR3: TGTGCCAGCAGCTTAGGGGGCAGGGGTCGCGAAAAACTGTTTTTT.

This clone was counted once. CDR3 amino acids: CAGSRGQDITEAFF. Here the CDR3 DNA reads TGTGCCGGGTCAAGGGGACAGGATATCACTGAAGCTTTCTTT. The chain joins TRBV28 to TRBJ1-1; 8 bases align to TRBD1. Germline assignment: CDR1 MDHEN and CDR2 SYDVKM. The CDR3 runs to 14 residues. The junction had 12 bases not matched to a gene; V was cut back by 11 bases and J by 4 bases.

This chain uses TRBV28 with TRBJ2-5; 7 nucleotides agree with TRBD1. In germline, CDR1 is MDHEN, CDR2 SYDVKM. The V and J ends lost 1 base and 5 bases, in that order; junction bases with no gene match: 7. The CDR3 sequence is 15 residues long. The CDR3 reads CASSLFPGQFETQYF. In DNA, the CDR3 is TGTGCCAGCAGTTTATTTCCGGGACAGTTCGAGACCCAGTACTTC.

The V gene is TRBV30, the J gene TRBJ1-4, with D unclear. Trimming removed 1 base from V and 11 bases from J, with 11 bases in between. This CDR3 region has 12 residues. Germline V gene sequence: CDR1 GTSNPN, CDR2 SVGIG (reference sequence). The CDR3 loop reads CAWSGGKFKLFF. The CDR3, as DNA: TGTGCCTGGAGTGGAGGGAAATTTAAACTGTTTTTT. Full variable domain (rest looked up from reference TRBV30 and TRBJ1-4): SQTIHQWPATLVQPVGSPLSLECTVEGTSNPNLYWYRQAAGRGLQLLFYSVGIGQISSEVPQNLSASRPQDRQFILSSKKLLLSDSGFYLCAWSGGKFKLFFGSGTQLSVL.